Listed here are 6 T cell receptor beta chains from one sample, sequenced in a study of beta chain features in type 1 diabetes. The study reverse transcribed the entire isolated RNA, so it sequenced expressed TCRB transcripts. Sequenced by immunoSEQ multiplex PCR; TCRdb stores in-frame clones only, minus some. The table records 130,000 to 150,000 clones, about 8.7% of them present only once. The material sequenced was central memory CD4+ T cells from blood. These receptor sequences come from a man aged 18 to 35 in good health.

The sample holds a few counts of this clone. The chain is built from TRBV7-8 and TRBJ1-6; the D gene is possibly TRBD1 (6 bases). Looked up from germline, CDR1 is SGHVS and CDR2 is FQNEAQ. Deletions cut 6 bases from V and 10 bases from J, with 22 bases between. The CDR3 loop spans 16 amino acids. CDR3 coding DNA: TGTGCCAGCAGTCCCTCCAGGGGAGGGCTGAGGTCACCCCTCCACTTT. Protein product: CASSPSRGGLRSPLHF.

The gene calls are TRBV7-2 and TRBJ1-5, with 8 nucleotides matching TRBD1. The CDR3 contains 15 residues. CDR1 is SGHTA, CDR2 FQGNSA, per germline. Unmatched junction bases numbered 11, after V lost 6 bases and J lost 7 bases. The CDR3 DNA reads TGTGCCAGCAGTGCGGACAGGGCGGTTGGGCAGCCCCAGCATTTT. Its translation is CASSADRAVGQPQHF.

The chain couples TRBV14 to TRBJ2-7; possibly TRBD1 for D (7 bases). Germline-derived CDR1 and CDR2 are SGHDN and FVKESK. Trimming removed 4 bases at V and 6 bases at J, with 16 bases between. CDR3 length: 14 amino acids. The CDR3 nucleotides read TGTGCCAGCAGCCGGGGGGACAGCCGTCGCGAGCAGTACTTC. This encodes CASSRGDSRREQYF.

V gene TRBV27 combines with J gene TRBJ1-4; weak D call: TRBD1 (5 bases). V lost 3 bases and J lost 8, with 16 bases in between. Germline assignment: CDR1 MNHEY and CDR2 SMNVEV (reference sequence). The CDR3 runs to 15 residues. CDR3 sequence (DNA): TGTGCCAGCAGTTTTACGTGGGGCTTTGGGGAAAAACTGTTTTTT. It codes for CASSFTWGFGEKLFF. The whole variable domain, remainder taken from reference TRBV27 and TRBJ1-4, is EAQVTQNPRYLITVTGKKLTVTCSQNMNHEYMSWYRQDPGLGLRQIYYSMNVEVTDKGDVPEGYKVSRKEKRNFPLILESPSPNQTSLYFCASSFTWGFGEKLFFGSGTQLSVL.

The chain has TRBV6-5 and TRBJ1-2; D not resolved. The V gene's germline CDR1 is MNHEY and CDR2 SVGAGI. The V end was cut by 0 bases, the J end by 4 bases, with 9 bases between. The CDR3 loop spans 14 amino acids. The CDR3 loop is CASSYSINSYGYTF. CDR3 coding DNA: TGTGCCAGCAGTTACTCGATAAACTCCTATGGCTACACCTTC.

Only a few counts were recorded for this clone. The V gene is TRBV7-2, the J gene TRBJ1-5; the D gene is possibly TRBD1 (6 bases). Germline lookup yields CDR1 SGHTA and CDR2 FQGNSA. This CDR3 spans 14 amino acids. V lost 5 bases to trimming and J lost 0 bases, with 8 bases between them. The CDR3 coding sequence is TGTGCCAGCAGCCCGACAGGTAGCAATCAGCCCCAGCATTTT. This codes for CASSPTGSNQPQHF.